This entry describes one T cell receptor beta chain. Produced via immunoSEQ multiplex PCR; TCRdb's table is partial and in-frame only. The sample lists 40,000 or so clones; approximately 65% were seen once. Deletions cut 1 base from V and 5 bases from J, with 17 bases between. Germline CDR1 reads LNHDA; CDR2 reads SQIVND (reference sequence). The CDR3 spans 16 residues. The sample is drawn from a study of cytotoxic CD8 clonotypes in ibrutinib-treated CLL. The chain links TRBV19 to TRBJ1-1; D is ambiguous. The clonotype comes from a human donor with chronic lymphocytic leukemia. Sequencing used PBMCs, obtained after 24 months of ibrutinib treatment. For the CDR3, the DNA is TGTGCCAGTAGTATAGGTTCCGGGAGGGCGGGGACTGAAGCTTTCTTT. This translates into CASSIGSGRAGTEAFF.